One and the same sample provided the 17 T cell receptor beta chains below, sequenced in a study of shared clonotypes between healthy human individuals. Naive CD8 cells were CD45RO-negative, positively selected for CCR7, excluding terminally differentiated effector memory CD45RA+ cells. This table comes from immunoSEQ multiplex PCR, and its TCRdb copy is limited to in-frame clones, with some not included. The sample records 1.5 million to 2.5 million clones, about 95% being singletons. Sequencing used naive CD8+ T cells sorted from blood. The receptors shown here come from a man aged 18 to 35 in good health.

The chain uses TRBV11-2 and TRBJ2-7; D is possibly TRBD1 or TRBD2 (5 bases each). The ends were cut back, 0 bases at V and 5 bases at J, with 14 bases in the middle. In germline, CDR1 is SGHAT, CDR2 FQNNGV. CDR3 length: 15 amino acids. CDR3 nucleotides: TGTGCCAGCAGCTTAGATCCTGGGACCCTGGACGAGCAGTACTTC. Protein sequence: CASSLDPGTLDEQYF.

Details on this clone: Other DNA variants within this sample encode the same CDR3. The chain combines TRBV27 with TRBJ2-5; D may be TRBD2 (6 bases). Germline V lookup: CDR1 MNHEY, CDR2 SMNVEV (reference sequence). The V and J ends lost 5 bases and 4 bases respectively, with 14 bases between them. The CDR3 contains 14 residues. This CDR3 is CASSLLGGGETQYF. CDR3 nucleotide sequence: TGTGCCAGCAGTCTTCTCGGGGGTGGAGAGACCCAGTACTTC.

The CDR3: CASTMGDLDFSTEAFF. CDR3 in DNA: TGTGCCAGCACCATGGGGGACCTCGATTTTAGCACTGAAGCTTTCTTT. V gene TRBV7-6 combines with J gene TRBJ1-1; TRBD1 might be the D (5 bases). With 7 bases removed from V and 4 bases from J, the gap between germline ends came to 22 bases. The CDR3 is made up of 16 amino acids. The V gene's germline CDR1 is SGHVS and CDR2 FNYEAQ.

The chain is built from TRBV4-3 and TRBJ2-7; a weak D match, TRBD1 (7 bases). This CDR3 contains 16 residues. Deletions cut 0 bases from V and 5 bases from J, with 17 bases between. Germline V gene lookup returns CDR1 LGHNA and CDR2 YSLEER. CDR3 residues: CASSQDLDQGGDEQYF. In DNA, the CDR3 is TGCGCCAGCAGCCAAGATTTGGACCAGGGGGGCGACGAGCAGTACTTC.

Here the CDR3 DNA reads TGCGCCAGCAGCCAAGAAATCGGAACCTCCTACGAGCAGTACTTC. As protein: CASSQEIGTSYEQYF. This chain joins TRBV4-3 and TRBJ2-7; D remains unclear. In germline, CDR1 is LGHNA, CDR2 YSLEER. This CDR3 is 15 amino acids long. V lost 0 bases and J lost 0, with 9 bases in between.

This sequence joins TRBV30 and TRBJ1-1; D is possibly TRBD1 (6 bases). CDR3 length equals 12 residues. The ends were cut back, 0 bases at V and 6 bases at J, with 8 bases in the middle. Germline values: CDR1 GTSNPN, CDR2 SVGIG (reference sequence). CDR3 sequence: CAWSVGGPEAFF. Written as DNA, the CDR3 is TGTGCCTGGAGTGTAGGGGGTCCTGAAGCTTTCTTT.

This chain links TRBV14 with TRBJ2-7; 8 bases agree with TRBD2. The J segment lost 5 bases and the V segment lost 3 bases, leaving 15 bases of the junction unmatched. This CDR3 contains 17 residues. Looked up from germline, CDR1 is SGHDN and CDR2 is FVKESK. The CDR3 DNA reads as TGTGCCAGCAGCCAGTTCGGGGGGAGCGGGAGTCTGAACGAGCAGTACTTC. Its translation: CASSQFGGSGSLNEQYF.

This clone was detected only once. The rearrangement links TRBV7-6 to TRBJ2-2; 11 bases line up with TRBD2. The ends lost 4 bases at V and 5 bases at J; junction bases unmatched: 3. Germline V CDR1 and CDR2: SGHVS, FNYEAQ. This CDR3 is built from 15 residues. The CDR3 DNA reads as TGTGCCAGCAGCTATAGCGGGGGGGCAACCGGGGAGCTGTTTTTT. Translating it yields CASSYSGGATGELFF.

This rearrangement joins TRBV30 to TRBJ1-4; tentatively, D is TRBD1 (6 bases). This CDR3 has 11 amino acids. Trimming removed 7 bases at V and 12 bases at J, with 15 bases between. Germline V CDR1 and CDR2: GTSNPN, SVGIG (reference sequence). The CDR3 spells CALRTGLELFF. CDR3 DNA: TGTGCCTTACGAACAGGGCTGGAACTGTTTTTT.

The chain employs TRBV27 and TRBJ2-3, with a tentative D call TRBD2 (5 bases). The V gene lost 3 bases and the J gene lost 5 bases, with 12 bases spanning the gap. From germline, CDR1 is MNHEY and CDR2 SMNVEV (reference sequence). The CDR3 covers 14 residues. CDR3 in amino acids: CASSFLLAQDTQYF. The CDR3 DNA follows: TGTGCCAGCAGTTTTTTGCTAGCCCAAGATACGCAGTATTTT.

The V and J genes are TRBV19 and TRBJ2-7; D remains unclear. Germline loops: CDR1 LNHDA, CDR2 SQIVND (reference sequence). The CDR3 has 14 residues. V was trimmed by 4 bases and J by 2 bases, leaving 12 bases between them. CDR3 loop: CASSTGQRTYEQYF. As DNA, the CDR3 is TGTGCCAGTAGTACAGGTCAGAGGACCTACGAGCAGTACTTC.

V and J are TRBV27 and TRBJ2-7; possibly TRBD1 for D (6 bases). CDR1 MNHEY and CDR2 SMNVEV come from the germline V gene (reference sequence). V was trimmed by 8 bases and J by 4 bases, leaving 18 bases between them. The CDR3 has 14 residues. The CDR3 DNA reads as TGTGCCAGCGCAGTGGGGGCGTCCTCGTACGAGCAGTACTTC. Its protein product is CASAVGASSYEQYF.

The V and J genes are TRBV7-9 and TRBJ1-1; TRBD1 is a possible D gene (5 bases). The ends were cut back, 6 bases at V and 6 bases at J, with 14 bases in the middle. Germline V gene data show CDR1 as SEHNR and CDR2 as FQNEAQ (reference sequence). The CDR3 length is 13 residues. CDR3 in amino acids: CASRPNGGAEAFF. CDR3 sequence (DNA): TGTGCCAGCAGACCAAACGGGGGGGCTGAAGCTTTCTTT.

The rearrangement links TRBV5-5 to TRBJ2-7; unclear D gene. CDR3 length: 14 amino acids. Germline V gene lookup returns CDR1 SGHKS and CDR2 YYEKEE (reference sequence). V was pared by 2 bases and J by 2 bases, with 11 bases between. This CDR3 is CASSLVAFPYEQYF. DNA for the CDR3: TGTGCCAGCAGCTTAGTCGCTTTCCCCTACGAGCAGTACTTC.

This chain connects TRBV6-5 to TRBJ2-2; D not certain. CDR3 length: 14 residues. The V gene's germline CDR1 is MNHEY and CDR2 SVGAGI. Trimming stripped 4 bases from V and 4 bases from J, with 10 bases between. The CDR3 nucleotides are TGTGCCAGCAGTTTTGGCCAGAGCACCGGGGAGCTGTTTTTT. It encodes CASSFGQSTGELFF.

The chain carries TRBV7-9 and TRBJ2-7; D unresolved. CDR3 size: 14 residues. The germline V gene has CDR1 SEHNR and CDR2 FQNEAQ (reference sequence). Trimming removed 4 bases at V and 7 bases at J, with 17 bases between. The CDR3, as DNA: TGTGCCAGCAGCTCCTCCGTCGTGCCCAAGGAGCAGTACTTC. Protein: CASSSSVVPKEQYF.

The V call is TRBV2, the J call TRBJ1-1; possible D gene TRBD1, 6 bases. The length of the CDR3 is 13 residues. V shed 6 bases and J shed 1 base, with 9 bases lying between them. CDR1 and CDR2 (germline): SNHLY, FYNNEI. The CDR3 loop is CASRTGTNTEAFF. The CDR3 DNA is TGTGCCAGCAGGACAGGAACGAACACTGAAGCTTTCTTT.